This T cell receptor beta chain comes out of a study of T cells in Graves' hyperthyroidism and ophthalmopathy. Study findings and constraints: Stable hyperthyroidism and ophthalmopathy were separated using 13 V-J signatures.

Under 3 months was the duration of disease in ophthalmopathy patients, who also had a Clinical Activity Score of at least 3 and a NOSPECS grade of at least 4. Not enrolled were patients with uncontrolled infection, other autoimmune disease, pregnancy or lactation. This sample holds PBMCs from 8.5 to 10 ml fresh peripheral blood. This clonotype was seen ten or more times. Its cognate antigen is unknown. The investigators amplified TCR beta CDR3 regions from RNA transcripts. HTBI primers were used for first-round RT-PCR of the TCR CDR3. TCRdb re-called the multiplex PCR reads with MiXCR, one entry per CDR3 protein. The sample holds 250,000 to 400,000 distinct CDR3 sequences; around 15% are singletons and the top ten take 34%. This CDR3 contains 17 residues. The V segment lost 7 bases and the J segment 6 bases; nucleotides outside the gene matches: 17. Germline assignment: CDR1 MNHEY and CDR2 SVGEGT.

The clonotype comes from a woman in her thirties or forties with Graves' ophthalmopathy. What was sequenced was blood. The chain uses TRBV6-2 or TRBV6-3 and TRBJ1-5; 8 nucleotides agree with TRBD1. For the CDR3, the DNA is TGTGCCAGCAACCCCGGACAGGGCGATCGTAGCGTTCAGCCCCAGCATTTT. Protein sequence: CASNPGQGDRSVQPQHF.